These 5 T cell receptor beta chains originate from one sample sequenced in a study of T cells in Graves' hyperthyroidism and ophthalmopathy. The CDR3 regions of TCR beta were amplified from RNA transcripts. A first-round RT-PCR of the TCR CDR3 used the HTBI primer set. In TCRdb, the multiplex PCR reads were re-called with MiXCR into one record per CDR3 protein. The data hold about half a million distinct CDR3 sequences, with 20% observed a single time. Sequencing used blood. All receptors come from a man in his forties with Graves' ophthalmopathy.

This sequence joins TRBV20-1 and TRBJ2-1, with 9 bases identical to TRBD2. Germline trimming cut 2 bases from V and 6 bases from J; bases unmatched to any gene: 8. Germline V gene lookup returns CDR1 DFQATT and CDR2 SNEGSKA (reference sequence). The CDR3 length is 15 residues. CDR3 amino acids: CSARSPAGGVNEQFF. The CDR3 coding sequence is TGCAGTGCTAGAAGTCCAGCGGGGGGTGTCAATGAGCAGTTCTTC.

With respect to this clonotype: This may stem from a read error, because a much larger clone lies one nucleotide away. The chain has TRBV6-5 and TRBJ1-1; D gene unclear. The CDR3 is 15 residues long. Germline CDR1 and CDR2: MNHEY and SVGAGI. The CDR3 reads CACSYGRSLRTEAFF. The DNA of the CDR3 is TGTGCCTGCAGTTACGGTAGGAGCCTGAGGACTGAAGCTTTCTTT.

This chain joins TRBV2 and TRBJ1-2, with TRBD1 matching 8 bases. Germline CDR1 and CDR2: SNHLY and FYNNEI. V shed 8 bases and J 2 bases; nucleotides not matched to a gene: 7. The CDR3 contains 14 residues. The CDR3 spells CASHPRTGNYGYTF. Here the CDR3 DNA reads TGTGCCAGCCATCCTCGGACAGGGAACTATGGCTACACCTTC.

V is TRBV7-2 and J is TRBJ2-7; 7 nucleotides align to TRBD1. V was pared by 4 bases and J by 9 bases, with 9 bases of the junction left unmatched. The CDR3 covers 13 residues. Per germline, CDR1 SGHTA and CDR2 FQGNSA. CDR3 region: CASSWTGIGGQYF. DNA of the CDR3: TGTGCCAGCAGCTGGACAGGAATTGGAGGGCAGTACTTC.

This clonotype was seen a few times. The DNA of the CDR3 is TGTGCCAGCAGCCCAGGGGGCGTCGGCTATGGCTACACCTTC. Translating gives CASSPGGVGYGYTF. The chain combines TRBV12-3 or TRBV12-4 with TRBJ1-2; 8 bases agree with TRBD1. This CDR3 is 14 amino acids long. The J segment lost 4 bases and the V segment lost 6 bases, leaving 7 bases of the junction unmatched.